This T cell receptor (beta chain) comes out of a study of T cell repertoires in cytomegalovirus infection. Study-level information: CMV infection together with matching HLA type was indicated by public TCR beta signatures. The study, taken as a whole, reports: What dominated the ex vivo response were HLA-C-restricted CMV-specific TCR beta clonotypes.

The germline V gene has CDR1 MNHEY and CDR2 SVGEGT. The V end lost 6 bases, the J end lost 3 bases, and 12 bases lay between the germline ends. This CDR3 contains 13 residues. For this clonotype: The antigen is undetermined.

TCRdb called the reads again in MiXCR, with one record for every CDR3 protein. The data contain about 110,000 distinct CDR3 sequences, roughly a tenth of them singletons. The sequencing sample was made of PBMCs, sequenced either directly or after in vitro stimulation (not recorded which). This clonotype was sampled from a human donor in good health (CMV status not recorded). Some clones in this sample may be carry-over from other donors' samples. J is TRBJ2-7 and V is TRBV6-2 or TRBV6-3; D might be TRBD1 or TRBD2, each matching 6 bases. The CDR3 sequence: CASRKGGHYEQYV. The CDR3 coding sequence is TGTGCCAGCAGGAAAGGGGGGCACTACGAGCAGTACGTC.